A single sample is the source of the 20 T cell receptor beta chains below, sequenced in a study of response to subunit inactivated influenza vaccine. TCRdb analysed the RT-PCR reads with MiXCR anew, one entry per CDR3 protein. The sample has under 850,000 distinct CDR3 sequences, approximately 18% seen once. The specimen was PBMCs from blood, collected 5 days after vaccination. The receptors were sampled from a man aged 50 to 60 who received an inactivated influenza vaccine.

This clonotype occurred many times. Sequence at one end of the junction differs from germline and may be a read error. The chain is built from TRBV12-3 or TRBV12-4 and TRBJ2-7; 10 bases fit TRBD2. This CDR3 has 14 amino acids. The DNA of the CDR3 is TGTGCCAGCAGCTTAGCGGGGGGCTCGTACGAGCAGTACTTC. It is translated as CASSLAGGSYEQYF.

V is TRBV20-1 and J is TRBJ2-1; D possibly matches TRBD1 or TRBD2 (5 bases each). V was pared by 2 bases and J by 0 bases, with 20 bases between. CDR3 length equals 18 residues. CDR1 is DFQATT and CDR2 is SNEGSKA in the germline V gene (reference sequence). This CDR3 is CSARLVGVGLSSYNEQFF. The DNA for the CDR3 is TGCAGTGCTAGATTGGTGGGGGTGGGATTAAGCTCCTACAATGAGCAGTTCTTC.

This clonotype appeared a few times. This sequence joins TRBV20-1 and TRBJ2-7; 8 bases match TRBD2. The ends lost 7 bases at V and 4 bases at J; junction bases unmatched: 12. Germline assignment: CDR1 DFQATT and CDR2 SNEGSKA (reference sequence). This CDR3 has 14 residues. This CDR3 reads CSGVRRGGLYEQYF. CDR3 DNA sequence: TGCAGTGGGGTTAGACGGGGGGGCTTGTACGAGCAGTACTTC.

The rearrangement uses TRBV4-3 and TRBJ2-7, with TRBD2 as a possible D gene (7 bases). With 4 bases removed from V and 2 bases from J, the gap between germline ends came to 21 bases. The germline V gene encodes CDR1 LGHNA and CDR2 YSLEER. CDR3 length: 17 amino acids. The CDR3 DNA reads as TGCGCCAGCAGCCCCCAGGGGCGGGGGACGCCTCCCTACGAGCAGTACTTC. It codes for CASSPQGRGTPPYEQYF.

This chain links TRBV29-1 with TRBJ1-4, with D possibly matching TRBD1 (5 bases). V was pared by 6 bases and J by 5 bases, with 10 bases between. CDR3 length: 12 amino acids. Germline CDR1 and CDR2: SQVTM and ANQGSEA. The CDR3, as DNA: TGCAGCGTCAGGGCCTTAAATGAAAAACTGTTTTTT. Encoded protein: CSVRALNEKLFF.

In this sample, this clonotype turned up a few times. V is TRBV10-2 and J is TRBJ2-1, with 11 bases lining up with TRBD2. V gave up 6 bases and J gave up 8 bases; unmatched junction bases: 3. Germline CDR1 and CDR2: WSHSY and SAAADI. This CDR3 has 13 residues. The CDR3: CASRISGGDEQFF. The DNA for the CDR3 is TGCGCCAGCAGAATTAGCGGGGGGGATGAGCAGTTCTTC.

This clonotype was counted a single time. The junction departs from the called germline gene at one end, perhaps through a read error. The rearrangement joins TRBV28 to TRBJ2-1; TRBD2 aligns across 9 bases. CDR3 length: 19 amino acids. Germline CDR1 reads MDHEN; CDR2 reads SYDVKM. This CDR3 is CARSLAAVEASGVTNEQFF. The DNA for the CDR3 is TGTGCCCGCAGTTTAGCGGCCGTGGAGGCTAGCGGGGTCACGAATGAGCAGTTCTTC.

This clonotype has more than one count but fewer than ten. V is TRBV24-1 and J is TRBJ2-3, with D perhaps matching TRBD1 (7 bases). This CDR3 has 16 amino acids. Germline V gene lookup returns CDR1 KGHDR and CDR2 SFDVKD. The V end lost 4 bases, the J end lost 3 bases, and 16 bases lay between the germline ends. CDR3 amino acids: CATSESNRGGTDTQYF. In nucleotides, the CDR3 is TGTGCCACCAGTGAGAGCAACAGGGGAGGAACAGATACGCAGTATTTT.

This clonotype was seen a few times. The CDR3 sequence is CASSFATDQPQHF. The CDR3, as DNA: TGTGCCAGCAGCTTCGCCACGGATCAGCCCCAGCATTTT. The V gene is TRBV7-8, the J gene TRBJ1-5; D not certain. The germline V gene encodes CDR1 SGHVS and CDR2 FQNEAQ. V lost 3 bases and J lost 5, with 8 bases in between. The CDR3 loop spans 13 amino acids.

The chain is built from TRBV5-1 and TRBJ2-2; 12 bases match TRBD2. With V trimmed by 4 bases and J by 4 bases, 2 bases remained unmatched. Germline loops: CDR1 SGHRS, CDR2 YFSETQ. This CDR3 comprises 15 residues. CDR3 sequence (DNA): TGCGCCAGCAGCCGGACTAGCGGGGTCACCGGGGAGCTGTTTTTT. Translated, it gives CASSRTSGVTGELFF.

The chain has TRBV24-1 and TRBJ2-5; the D gene is possibly TRBD2 (6 bases). CDR1 is KGHDR and CDR2 is SFDVKD in the germline V gene. CDR3 length equals 14 residues. V was shortened by 0 bases and J by 5 bases, with 9 bases between the two germline ends. The CDR3 sequence: CATSDLRAGETQYF. For the CDR3, the DNA is TGTGCCACCAGTGATTTGCGGGCGGGGGAGACCCAGTACTTC.

This clonotype appeared a few times. The rearrangement links TRBV6-1 to TRBJ2-5, with D possibly being TRBD1 (6 bases). Germline CDR1 and CDR2: MNHNS and SASEGT. Trimming cost V 5 bases and J 5 bases, with 15 bases left between them. The CDR3 sequence is 14 residues long. The CDR3: CASSQETGSETQYF. Written as DNA, the CDR3 is TGTGCCAGCAGTCAAGAGACAGGTTCCGAGACCCAGTACTTC.

This chain joins TRBV6-2 or TRBV6-3 and TRBJ1-5; TRBD1 might be the D (5 bases). The CDR3 has 14 residues. Germline V CDR1 and CDR2: MNHEY, SVGEGT. V was clipped by 6 bases and J by 3 bases, with 12 bases between them. The CDR3 bases are TGTGCCAGCAGCCAAGGGACCTTCAATCAGCCCCAGCATTTT. Translation: CASSQGTFNQPQHF.

This clonotype was seen more than once but under ten times. V usage is TRBV5-1 and J usage is TRBJ2-1; tentative D call: TRBD1 (6 bases). The CDR3 runs to 14 residues. V dropped 3 bases and J dropped 8 bases, with 15 bases sitting between them. Germline V gives CDR1 SGHRS, CDR2 YFSETQ. CDR3 nucleotides: TGCGCCAGCAGCTGGAGGACAGTCGCAGATGAGCAGTTCTTC. Protein: CASSWRTVADEQFF.

The genes are TRBV6-2 or TRBV6-3 and TRBJ2-1, with D perhaps matching TRBD2 (6 bases). Trimming stripped 2 bases from V and 4 bases from J, with 12 bases between. Germline V lookup: CDR1 MNHEY, CDR2 SVGEGT. CDR3 length equals 15 residues. Here the CDR3 DNA reads TGTGCCAGCAGTTACGGGGGGTGGAAGTACAATGAGCAGTTCTTC. Protein product: CASSYGGWKYNEQFF.

This clonotype was found a few times. This rearrangement joins TRBV20-1 to TRBJ2-2, with 12 positions matching TRBD1. Trimming removed 3 bases from V and 3 bases from J; junction bases left unmatched: 2. From germline, CDR1 is DFQATT and CDR2 SNEGSKA (reference sequence). This CDR3 has 15 amino acids. Written as DNA, the CDR3 is TGCAGTGCTAGGGGACAGGGGGCCGACACCGGGGAGCTGTTTTTT. Its protein is CSARGQGADTGELFF.

The table lists this clonotype with a few counts. The chain is built from TRBV11-2 and TRBJ2-1, with D perhaps TRBD2 (6 bases). This CDR3 has 15 residues. V gave up 1 base and J gave up 0 bases, with 7 bases separating them. Germline CDR1 reads SGHAT; CDR2 reads FQNNGV. As DNA, the CDR3 is TGTGCCAGCAGCTTAGCGCGGGACTCCTACAATGAGCAGTTCTTC. Protein sequence: CASSLARDSYNEQFF. Full variable domain (outside the CDR3, taken from reference TRBV11-2 and TRBJ2-1): EAGVAQSPRYKIIEKRQSVAFWCNPISGHATLYWYQQILGQGPKLLIQFQNNGVVDDSQLPKDRFSAERLKGVDSTLKIQPAKLEDSAVYLCASSLARDSYNEQFFGPGTRLTVL.

This sequence joins TRBV28 and TRBJ2-1, with D hard to call. V was pared by 5 bases and J by 0 bases, with 11 bases between. This CDR3 is built from 15 residues. Germline V gene lookup returns CDR1 MDHEN and CDR2 SYDVKM. CDR3 region: CASSGYLDSYNEQFF. CDR3 in DNA: TGTGCCAGCAGTGGCTACTTGGACTCCTACAATGAGCAGTTCTTC.

This chain connects TRBV4-3 to TRBJ2-2; 8 nucleotides match TRBD2. V dropped 0 bases and J dropped 4; count of bases not matched to a gene: 7. The length of the CDR3 is 17 residues. Germline V lookup: CDR1 LGHNA, CDR2 YSLEER. In nucleotides, the CDR3 is TGCGCCAGCAGCCAAGAGCCAGCGGGAGTTGGCACCGGGGAGCTGTTTTTT. Translated: CASSQEPAGVGTGELFF.

This clonotype has more than one count but fewer than ten. The chain links TRBV10-3 to TRBJ2-1; the D is unclear. The CDR3 is made up of 13 amino acids. V lost 3 bases, J lost 6 bases, and 9 bases lay in between. CDR1 ENHRY and CDR2 SYGVKD come from the germline V gene. The CDR3 coding sequence is TGTGCCATCAGTGACCACCTCCGCAATGAGCAGTTCTTC. Translation: CAISDHLRNEQFF.